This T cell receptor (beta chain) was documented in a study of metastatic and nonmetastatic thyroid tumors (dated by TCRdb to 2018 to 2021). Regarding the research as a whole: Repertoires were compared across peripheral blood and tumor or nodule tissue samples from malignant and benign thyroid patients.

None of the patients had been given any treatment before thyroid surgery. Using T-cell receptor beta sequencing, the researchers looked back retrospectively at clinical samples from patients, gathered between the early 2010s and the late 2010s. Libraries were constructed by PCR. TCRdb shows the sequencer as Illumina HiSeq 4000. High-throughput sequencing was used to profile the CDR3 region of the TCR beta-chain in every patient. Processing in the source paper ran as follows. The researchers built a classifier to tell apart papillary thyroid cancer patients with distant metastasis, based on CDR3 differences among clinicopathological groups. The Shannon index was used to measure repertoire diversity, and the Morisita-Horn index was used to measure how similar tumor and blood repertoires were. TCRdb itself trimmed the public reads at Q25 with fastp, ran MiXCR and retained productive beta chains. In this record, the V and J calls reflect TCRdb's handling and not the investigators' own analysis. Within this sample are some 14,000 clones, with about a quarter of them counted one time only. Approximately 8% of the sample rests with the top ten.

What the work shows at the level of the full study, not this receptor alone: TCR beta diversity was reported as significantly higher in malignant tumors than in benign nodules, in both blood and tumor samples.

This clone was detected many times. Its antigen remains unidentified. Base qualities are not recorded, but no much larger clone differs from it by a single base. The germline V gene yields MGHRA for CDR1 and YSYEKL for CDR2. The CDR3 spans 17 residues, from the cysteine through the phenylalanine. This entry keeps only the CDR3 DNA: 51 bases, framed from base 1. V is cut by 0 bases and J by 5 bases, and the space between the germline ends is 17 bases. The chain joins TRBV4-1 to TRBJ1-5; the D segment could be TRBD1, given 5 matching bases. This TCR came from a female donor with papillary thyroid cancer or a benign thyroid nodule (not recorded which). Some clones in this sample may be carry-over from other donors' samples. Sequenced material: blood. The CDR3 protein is CASSQDPQGPGYQPQHF. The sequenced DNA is TGCGCCAGCAGCCAAGATCCGCAGGGACCGGGGTATCAGCCCCAGCATTTT.